What follows is one TCR beta chain and its context. The data originate from a study of T cell changes during pregnancy in multiple sclerosis. J was trimmed by 0 bases and V by 0 bases; bases with no gene match: 4. This CDR3 spans 17 amino acids. Germline V gene data show CDR1 as MGHRA and CDR2 as YSYEKL. The protocol was immunoSEQ multiplex PCR, while the TCRdb copy is restricted to in-frame clones and leaves out a portion. The table lists 100,000 or so clones, around 92% of them singletons. Sequenced here: peripheral blood, sampled after pregnancy. The rearrangement links TRBV4-1 to TRBJ2-1, with 8 bases fitting TRBD1. This clonotype was obtained from a female donor with multiple sclerosis, enrolled in a pregnancy study. CDR3: CASSQDSTGGSYNEQFF. The CDR3 DNA is TGCGCCAGCAGCCAAGATAGCACAGGGGGCTCCTACAATGAGCAGTTCTTC.